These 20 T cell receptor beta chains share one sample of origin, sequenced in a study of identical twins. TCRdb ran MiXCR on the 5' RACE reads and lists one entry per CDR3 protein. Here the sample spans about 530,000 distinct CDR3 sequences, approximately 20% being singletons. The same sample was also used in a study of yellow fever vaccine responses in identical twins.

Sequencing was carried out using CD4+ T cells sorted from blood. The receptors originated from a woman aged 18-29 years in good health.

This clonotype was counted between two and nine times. In DNA, the CDR3 is TGTGCCAGCAGTTACCTACTGCTCGGGACAGGACCTAACACCGGGGAGCTGTTTTTT. Protein: CASSYLLLGTGPNTGELFF. The chain employs TRBV6-2 or TRBV6-3 and TRBJ2-2, with 8 bases lining up with TRBD1. J gave up 2 bases and V 2 bases, and 13 bases lay outside the gene matches. The germline CDR1 and CDR2 sequences are MNHEY and SVGEGT. There are 19 residues in the CDR3.

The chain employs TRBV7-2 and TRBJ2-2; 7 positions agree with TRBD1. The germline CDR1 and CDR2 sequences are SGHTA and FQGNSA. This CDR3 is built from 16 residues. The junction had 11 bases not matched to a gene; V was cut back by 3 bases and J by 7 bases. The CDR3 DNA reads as TGTGCCAGCAGCTTGGCATCAGGGACAGTAGTCGGGGAGCTGTTTTTT. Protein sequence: CASSLASGTVVGELFF.

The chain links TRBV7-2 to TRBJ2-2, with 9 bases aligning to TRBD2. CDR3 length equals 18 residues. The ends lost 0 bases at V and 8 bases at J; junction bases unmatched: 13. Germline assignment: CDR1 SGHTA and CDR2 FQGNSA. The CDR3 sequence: CASSLAITAGGIGGELFF. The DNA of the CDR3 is TGTGCCAGCAGCTTAGCGATTACAGCGGGAGGCATCGGGGGGGAGCTGTTTTTT.

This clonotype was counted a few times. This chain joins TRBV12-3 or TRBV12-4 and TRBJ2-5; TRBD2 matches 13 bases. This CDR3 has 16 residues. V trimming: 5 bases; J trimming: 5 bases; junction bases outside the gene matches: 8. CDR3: CASSPRTSGSTETQYF. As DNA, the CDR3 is TGTGCCAGCAGTCCCCGGACTAGCGGGAGCACGGAGACCCAGTACTTC.

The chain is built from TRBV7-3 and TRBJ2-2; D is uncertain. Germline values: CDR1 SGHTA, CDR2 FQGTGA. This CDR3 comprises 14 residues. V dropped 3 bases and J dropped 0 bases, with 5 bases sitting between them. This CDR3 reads CASSFDANTGELFF. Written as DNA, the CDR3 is TGTGCCAGCAGCTTTGACGCGAACACCGGGGAGCTGTTTTTT.

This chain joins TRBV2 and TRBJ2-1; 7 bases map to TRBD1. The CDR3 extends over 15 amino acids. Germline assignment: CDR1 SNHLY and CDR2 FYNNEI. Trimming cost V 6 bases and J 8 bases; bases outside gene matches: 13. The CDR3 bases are TGTGCCAGCAGGTCCGGGACAGCCATTAACGATGAGCAGTTCTTC. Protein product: CASRSGTAINDEQFF.

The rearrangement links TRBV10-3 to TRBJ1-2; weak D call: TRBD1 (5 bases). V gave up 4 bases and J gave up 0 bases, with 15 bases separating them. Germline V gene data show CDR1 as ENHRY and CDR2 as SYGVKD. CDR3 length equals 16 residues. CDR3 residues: CAISVVQGVANYGYTF. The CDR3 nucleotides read TGTGCCATCAGTGTTGTCCAGGGAGTAGCTAACTATGGCTACACCTTC.

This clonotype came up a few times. The CDR3 region is CASSQGLGRHEQYF. The DNA of the CDR3 is TGTGCCAGCAGCCAAGGTCTGGGGCGGCACGAGCAGTACTTC. The V call is TRBV3-1, the J call TRBJ2-7, with D possibly being TRBD1 (5 bases). Per the germline V gene, CDR1 is LGHDT and CDR2 is YNNKEL (reference sequence). Trimming cost V 1 base and J 5 bases, with 12 bases left between them. The CDR3 is made up of 14 amino acids.

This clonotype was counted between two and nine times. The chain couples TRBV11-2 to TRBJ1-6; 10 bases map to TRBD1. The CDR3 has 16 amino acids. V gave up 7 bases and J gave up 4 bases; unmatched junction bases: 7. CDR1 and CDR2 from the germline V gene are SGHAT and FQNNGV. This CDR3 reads CASTMTGGAYNSPLHF. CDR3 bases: TGTGCCAGCACCATGACAGGGGGCGCTTATAATTCACCCCTCCACTTT.

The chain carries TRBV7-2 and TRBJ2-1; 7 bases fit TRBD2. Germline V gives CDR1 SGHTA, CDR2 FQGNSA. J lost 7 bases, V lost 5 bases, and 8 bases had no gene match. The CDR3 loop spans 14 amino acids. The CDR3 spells CASSVNWGGNEQFF. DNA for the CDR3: TGTGCCAGCAGCGTCAACTGGGGGGGTAATGAGCAGTTCTTC.

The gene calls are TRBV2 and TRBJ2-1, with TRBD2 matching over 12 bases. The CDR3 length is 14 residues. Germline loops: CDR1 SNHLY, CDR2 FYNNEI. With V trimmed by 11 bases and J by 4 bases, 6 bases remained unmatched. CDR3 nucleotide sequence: TGTGCCGGTTCCGGACTAGCGGGATACAATGAGCAGTTCTTC. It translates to CAGSGLAGYNEQFF.

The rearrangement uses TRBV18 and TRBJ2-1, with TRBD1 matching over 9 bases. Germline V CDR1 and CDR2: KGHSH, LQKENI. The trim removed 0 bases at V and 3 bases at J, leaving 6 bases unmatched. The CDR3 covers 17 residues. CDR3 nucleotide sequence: TGTGCCAGCTCACCACCGCCAGACAGGGGGTTCTACAATGAGCAGTTCTTC. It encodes CASSPPPDRGFYNEQFF.

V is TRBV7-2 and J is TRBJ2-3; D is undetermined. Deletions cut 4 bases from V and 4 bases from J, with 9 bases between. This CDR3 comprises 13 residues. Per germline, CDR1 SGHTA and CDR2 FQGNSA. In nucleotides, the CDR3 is TGTGCCAGCAGCTCCGCGGTTGCAGATACGCAGTATTTT. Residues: CASSSAVADTQYF. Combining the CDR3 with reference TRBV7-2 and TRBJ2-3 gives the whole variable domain GAGVSQSPSNKVTEKGKDVELRCDPISGHTALYWYRQSLGQGLEFLIYFQGNSAPDKSGLPSDRFSAERTGGSVSTLTIQRTQQEDSAVYLCASSSAVADTQYFGPGTRLTVL.

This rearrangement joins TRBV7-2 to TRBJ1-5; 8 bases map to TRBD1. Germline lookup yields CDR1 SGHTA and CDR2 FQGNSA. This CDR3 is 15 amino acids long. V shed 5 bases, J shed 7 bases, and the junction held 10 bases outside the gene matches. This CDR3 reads CASSEQGAFGQPQHF. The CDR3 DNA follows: TGTGCCAGCAGCGAGCAGGGGGCATTCGGACAGCCCCAGCATTTT.

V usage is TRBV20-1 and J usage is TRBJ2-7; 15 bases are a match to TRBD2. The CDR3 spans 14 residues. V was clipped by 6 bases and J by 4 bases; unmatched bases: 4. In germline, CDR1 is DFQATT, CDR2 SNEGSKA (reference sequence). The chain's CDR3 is CSARGLAGGYEQYF. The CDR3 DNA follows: TGCAGTGCCAGGGGACTAGCGGGAGGATACGAGCAGTACTTC.

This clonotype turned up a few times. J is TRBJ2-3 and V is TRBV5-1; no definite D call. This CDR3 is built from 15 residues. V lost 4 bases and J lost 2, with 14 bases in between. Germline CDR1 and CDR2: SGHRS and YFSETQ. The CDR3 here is CASSRHPDDTDTQYF. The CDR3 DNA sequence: TGCGCCAGCAGCCGTCACCCAGATGACACAGATACGCAGTATTTT.

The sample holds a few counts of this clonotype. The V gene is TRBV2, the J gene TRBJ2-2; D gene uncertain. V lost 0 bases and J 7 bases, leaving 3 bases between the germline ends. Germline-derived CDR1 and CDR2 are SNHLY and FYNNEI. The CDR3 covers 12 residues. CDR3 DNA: TGTGCCAGCAGTGAAGCAAACGGGGAGCTGTTTTTT. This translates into CASSEANGELFF.

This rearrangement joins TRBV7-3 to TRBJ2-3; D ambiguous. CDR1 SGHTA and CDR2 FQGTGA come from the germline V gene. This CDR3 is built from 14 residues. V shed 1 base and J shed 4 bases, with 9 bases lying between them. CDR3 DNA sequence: TGTGCCAGCAGCTTAAGTAGGGTCCCAGATACGCAGTATTTT. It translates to CASSLSRVPDTQYF.

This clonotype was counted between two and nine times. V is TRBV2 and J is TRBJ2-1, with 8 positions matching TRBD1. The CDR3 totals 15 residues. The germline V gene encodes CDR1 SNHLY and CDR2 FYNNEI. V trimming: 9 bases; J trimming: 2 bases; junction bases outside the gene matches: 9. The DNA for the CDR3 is TGTGCCAGTATGGCCGGGACAGGTACCTACAATGAGCAGTTCTTC. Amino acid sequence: CASMAGTGTYNEQFF.

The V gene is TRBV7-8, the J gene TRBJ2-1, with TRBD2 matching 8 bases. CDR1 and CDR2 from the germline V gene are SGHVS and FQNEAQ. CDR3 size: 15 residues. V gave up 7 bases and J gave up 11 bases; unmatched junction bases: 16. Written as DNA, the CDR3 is TGTGCCAGCACCATCGAGGGACTAGGTATTGCCAAGCAGTTCTTC. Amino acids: CASTIEGLGIAKQFF.